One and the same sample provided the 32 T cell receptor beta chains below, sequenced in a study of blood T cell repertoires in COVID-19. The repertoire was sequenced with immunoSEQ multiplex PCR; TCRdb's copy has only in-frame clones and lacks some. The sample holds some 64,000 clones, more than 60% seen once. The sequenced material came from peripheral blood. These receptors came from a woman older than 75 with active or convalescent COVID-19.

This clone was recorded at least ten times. The CDR3 reads CASSPIRANYGYTF. CDR3 in DNA: TGTGCCAGTAGCCCCATCCGAGCTAACTATGGCTACACCTTC. This chain uses TRBV19 with TRBJ1-2; no definite D call. Trimming left V 6 bases short and J 0 bases short, with 11 bases between. CDR3 length equals 14 residues. Germline loops: CDR1 LNHDA, CDR2 SQIVND (reference sequence).

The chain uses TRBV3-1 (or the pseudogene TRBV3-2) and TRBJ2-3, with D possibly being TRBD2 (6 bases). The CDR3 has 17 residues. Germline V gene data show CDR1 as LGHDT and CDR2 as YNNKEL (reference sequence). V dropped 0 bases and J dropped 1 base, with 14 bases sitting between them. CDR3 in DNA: TGTGCCAGCAGCCAAGATAGGTTCGGGGGTGGCACAGATACGCAGTATTTT. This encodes CASSQDRFGGGTDTQYF.

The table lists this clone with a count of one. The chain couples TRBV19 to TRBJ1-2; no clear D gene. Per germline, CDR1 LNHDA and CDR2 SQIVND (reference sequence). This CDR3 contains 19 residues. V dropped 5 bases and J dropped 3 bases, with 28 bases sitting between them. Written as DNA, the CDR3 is TGTGCCAGTAGTCCCCTAAGGCGGGCGTCATGGAGAGATGACTATGGCTACACCTTC. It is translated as CASSPLRRASWRDDYGYTF.

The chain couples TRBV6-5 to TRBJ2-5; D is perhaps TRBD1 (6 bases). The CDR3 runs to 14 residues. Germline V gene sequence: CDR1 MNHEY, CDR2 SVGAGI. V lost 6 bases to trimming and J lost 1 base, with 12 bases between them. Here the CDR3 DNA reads TGTGCCAGCAGGTCTCAGGGGCTCCAAGAGACCCAGTACTTC. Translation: CASRSQGLQETQYF.

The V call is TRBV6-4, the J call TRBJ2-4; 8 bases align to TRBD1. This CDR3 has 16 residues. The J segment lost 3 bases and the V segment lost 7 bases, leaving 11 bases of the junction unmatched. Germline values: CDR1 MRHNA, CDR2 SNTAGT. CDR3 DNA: TGTGCCAGCATGGGACAGGTTAGAAGTCTCAAAAACATTCAGTACTTC. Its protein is CASMGQVRSLKNIQYF.

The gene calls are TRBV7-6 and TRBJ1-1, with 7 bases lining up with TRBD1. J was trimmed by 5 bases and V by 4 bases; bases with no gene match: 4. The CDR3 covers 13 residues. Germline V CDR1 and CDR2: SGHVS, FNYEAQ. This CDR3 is CASSSTGMTEAFF. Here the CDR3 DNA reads TGTGCCAGCAGCTCGACAGGGATGACTGAAGCTTTCTTT.

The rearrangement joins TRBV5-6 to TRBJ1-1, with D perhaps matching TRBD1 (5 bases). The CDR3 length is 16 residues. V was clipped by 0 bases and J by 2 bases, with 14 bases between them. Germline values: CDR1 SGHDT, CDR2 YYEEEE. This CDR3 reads CASSLDWGMVNTEAFF. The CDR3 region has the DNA TGTGCCAGCAGCTTGGACTGGGGCATGGTCAACACTGAAGCTTTCTTT.

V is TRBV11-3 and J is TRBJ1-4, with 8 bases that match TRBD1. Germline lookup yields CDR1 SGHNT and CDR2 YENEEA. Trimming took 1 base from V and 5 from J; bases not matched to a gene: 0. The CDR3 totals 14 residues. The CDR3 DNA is TGTGCCAGCAGCTTAGGGACAGGGAATGAAAAACTGTTTTTT. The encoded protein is CASSLGTGNEKLFF.

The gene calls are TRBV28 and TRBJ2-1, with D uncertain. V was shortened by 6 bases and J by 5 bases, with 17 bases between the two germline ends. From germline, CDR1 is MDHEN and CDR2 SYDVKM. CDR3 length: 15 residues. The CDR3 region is CASSHLVTIHNEQFF. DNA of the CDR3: TGTGCCAGCAGCCACCTAGTTACCATACACAATGAGCAGTTCTTC.

The CDR3 DNA follows: TGTGCCAGCAGCTTGCGGGAGAATCAGCCCCAGCATTTT. Its translation is CASSLRENQPQHF. The chain has TRBV7-8 and TRBJ1-5; D unclear. In germline, CDR1 is SGHVS, CDR2 FQNEAQ. The ends were cut back, 3 bases at V and 4 bases at J, with 7 bases in the middle. The CDR3 length is 13 residues.

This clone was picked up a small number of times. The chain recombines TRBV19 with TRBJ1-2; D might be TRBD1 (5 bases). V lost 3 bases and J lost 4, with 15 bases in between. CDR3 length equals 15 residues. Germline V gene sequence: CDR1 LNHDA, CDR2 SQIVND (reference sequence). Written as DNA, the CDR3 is TGTGCCAGTAGTATCCCGGGGGGATACGCCTATGGCTACACCTTC. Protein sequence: CASSIPGGYAYGYTF.

The CDR3 DNA reads TGTGCCAGCAGGAACGGGGGGGCTTATAATTCACCCCTCCACTTT. It codes for CASRNGGAYNSPLHF. The chain uses TRBV6-6 and TRBJ1-6; tentative D call: TRBD1 (6 bases). The germline V and J ends were trimmed by 6 bases and 4 bases, with 13 bases remaining between them. From germline, CDR1 is MNHNY and CDR2 SVGAGI (reference sequence). The CDR3 is made up of 15 amino acids.

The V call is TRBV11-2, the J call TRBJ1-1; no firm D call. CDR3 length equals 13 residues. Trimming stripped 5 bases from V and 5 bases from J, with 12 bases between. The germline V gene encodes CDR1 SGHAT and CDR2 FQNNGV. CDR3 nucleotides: TGTGCCAGCAGCCACCCGGGCGGGACTGAAGCTTTCTTT. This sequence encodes CASSHPGGTEAFF.

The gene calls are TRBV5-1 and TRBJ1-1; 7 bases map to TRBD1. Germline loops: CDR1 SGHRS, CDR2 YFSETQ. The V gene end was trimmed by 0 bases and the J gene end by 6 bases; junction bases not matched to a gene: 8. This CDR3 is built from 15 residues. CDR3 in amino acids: CASSLDRGRQAEAFF. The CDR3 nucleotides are TGCGCCAGCAGCTTGGACAGGGGACGCCAGGCTGAAGCTTTCTTT. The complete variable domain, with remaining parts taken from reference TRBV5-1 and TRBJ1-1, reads KAGVTQTPRYLIKTRGQQVTLSCSPISGHRSVSWYQQTPGQGLQFLFEYFSETQRNKGNFPGRFSGRQFSNSRSEMNVSTLELGDSALYLCASSLDRGRQAEAFFGQGTRLTVV.

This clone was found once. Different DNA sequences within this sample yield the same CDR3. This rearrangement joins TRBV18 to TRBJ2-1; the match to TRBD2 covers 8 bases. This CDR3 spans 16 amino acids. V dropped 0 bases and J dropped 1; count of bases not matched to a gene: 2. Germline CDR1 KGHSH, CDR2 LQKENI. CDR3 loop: CASSPPSGGSYNEQFF. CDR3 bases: TGTGCCAGCTCACCACCGAGCGGGGGTTCCTACAATGAGCAGTTCTTC.

The CDR3 is CASSRDSRNYGYTF. The CDR3 nucleotides are TGTGCCAGCAGCAGGGACTCTCGGAACTATGGCTACACCTTC. V is TRBV6-1 and J is TRBJ1-2; D possibly corresponds to TRBD1 (5 bases). V dropped 6 bases and J dropped 2 bases, with 13 bases sitting between them. The germline V gene has CDR1 MNHNS and CDR2 SASEGT. CDR3 size: 14 residues.

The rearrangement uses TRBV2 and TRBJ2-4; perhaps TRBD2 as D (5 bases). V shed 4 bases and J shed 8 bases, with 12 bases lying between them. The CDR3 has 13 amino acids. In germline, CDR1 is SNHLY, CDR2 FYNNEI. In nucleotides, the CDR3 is TGTGCCAGCAGTGGCTCGGACGGGGACATTCAGTACTTC. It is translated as CASSGSDGDIQYF.

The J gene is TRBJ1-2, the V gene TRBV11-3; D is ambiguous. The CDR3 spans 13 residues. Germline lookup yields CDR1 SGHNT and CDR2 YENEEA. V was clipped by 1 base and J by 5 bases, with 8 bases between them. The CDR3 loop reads CASSLGQEYGYTF. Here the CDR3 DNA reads TGTGCCAGCAGCTTAGGACAAGAGTATGGCTACACCTTC. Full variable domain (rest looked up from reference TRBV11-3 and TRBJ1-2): EAGVVQSPRYKIIEKKQPVAFWCNPISGHNTLYWYLQNLGQGPELLIRYENEEAVDDSQLPKDRFSAERLKGVDSTLKIQPAELGDSAVYLCASSLGQEYGYTFGSGTRLTVV.

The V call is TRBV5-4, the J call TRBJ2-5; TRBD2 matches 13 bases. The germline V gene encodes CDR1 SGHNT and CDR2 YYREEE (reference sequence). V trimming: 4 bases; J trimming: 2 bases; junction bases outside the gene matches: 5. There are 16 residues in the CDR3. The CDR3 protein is CASSLGGLAGQETQYF. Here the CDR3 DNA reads TGTGCCAGCAGCCTTGGGGGACTAGCGGGGCAAGAGACCCAGTACTTC.

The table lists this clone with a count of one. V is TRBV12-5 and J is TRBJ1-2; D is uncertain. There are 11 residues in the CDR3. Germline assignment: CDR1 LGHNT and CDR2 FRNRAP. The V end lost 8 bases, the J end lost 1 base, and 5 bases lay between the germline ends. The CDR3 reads CASSVNYGYTF. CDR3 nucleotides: TGTGCTAGTTCTGTTAACTATGGCTACACCTTC.

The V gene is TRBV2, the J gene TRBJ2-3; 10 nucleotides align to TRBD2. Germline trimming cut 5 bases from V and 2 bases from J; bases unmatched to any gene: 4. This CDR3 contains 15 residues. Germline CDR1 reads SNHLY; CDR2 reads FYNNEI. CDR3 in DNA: TGTGCCAGCAGTCCCGGGACTAGCGTCACAGATACGCAGTATTTT. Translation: CASSPGTSVTDTQYF. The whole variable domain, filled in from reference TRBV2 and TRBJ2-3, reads EPEVTQTPSHQVTQMGQEVILRCVPISNHLYFYWYRQILGQKVEFLVSFYNNEISEKSEIFDDQFSVERPDGSNFTLKIRSTKLEDSAMYFCASSPGTSVTDTQYFGPGTRLTVL.

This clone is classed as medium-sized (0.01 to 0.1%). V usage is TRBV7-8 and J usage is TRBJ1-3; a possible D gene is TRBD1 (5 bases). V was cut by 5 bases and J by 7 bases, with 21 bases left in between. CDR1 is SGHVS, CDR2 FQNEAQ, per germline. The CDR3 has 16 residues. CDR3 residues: CASSPGGSGVRNTIYF. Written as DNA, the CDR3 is TGTGCCAGCAGCCCGGGTGGGTCGGGGGTTCGTAACACCATATATTTT.

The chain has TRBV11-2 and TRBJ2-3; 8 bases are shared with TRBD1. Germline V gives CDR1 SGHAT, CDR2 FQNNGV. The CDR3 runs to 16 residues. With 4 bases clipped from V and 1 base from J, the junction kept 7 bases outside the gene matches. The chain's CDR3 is CASSSRTGWGTDTQYF. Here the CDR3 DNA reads TGTGCCAGCAGCTCCAGGACAGGGTGGGGCACAGATACGCAGTATTTT.

The CDR3 loop is CASSRERGTEAFF. The DNA of the CDR3 is TGTGCCAGCAGCCGGGAGCGAGGGACTGAAGCTTTCTTT. The chain links TRBV7-3 to TRBJ1-1; no clear D. V lost 5 bases to trimming and J lost 5 bases, with 12 bases between them. This CDR3 region has 13 residues. CDR1 is SGHTA, CDR2 FQGTGA, per germline.

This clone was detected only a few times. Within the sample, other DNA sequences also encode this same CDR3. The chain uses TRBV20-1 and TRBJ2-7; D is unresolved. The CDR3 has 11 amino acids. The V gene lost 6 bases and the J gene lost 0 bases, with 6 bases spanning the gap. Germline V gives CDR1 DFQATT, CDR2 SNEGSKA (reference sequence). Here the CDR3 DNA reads TGCAGTGCAAGGAGCTCCTACGAGCAGTACTTC. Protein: CSARSSYEQYF.

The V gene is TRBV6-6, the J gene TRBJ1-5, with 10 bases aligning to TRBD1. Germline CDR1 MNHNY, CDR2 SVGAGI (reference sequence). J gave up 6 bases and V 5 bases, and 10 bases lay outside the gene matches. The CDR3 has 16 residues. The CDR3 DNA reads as TGTGCCAGCAGTCCACAAGGGACAGGGGTCGGTCAGCCCCAGCATTTT. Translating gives CASSPQGTGVGQPQHF.

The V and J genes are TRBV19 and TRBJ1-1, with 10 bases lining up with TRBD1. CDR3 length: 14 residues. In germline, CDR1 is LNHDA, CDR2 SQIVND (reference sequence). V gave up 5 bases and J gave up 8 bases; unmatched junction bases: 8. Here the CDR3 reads CASSWSGTGAEAFF. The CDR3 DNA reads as TGTGCCAGTAGTTGGTCCGGGACAGGGGCCGAAGCTTTCTTT.

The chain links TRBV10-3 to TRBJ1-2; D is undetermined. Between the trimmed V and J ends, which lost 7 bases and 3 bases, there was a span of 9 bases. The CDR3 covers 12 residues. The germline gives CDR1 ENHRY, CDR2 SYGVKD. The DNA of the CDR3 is TGTGCCATCACAGACACACACTATGGCTACACCTTC. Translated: CAITDTHYGYTF.

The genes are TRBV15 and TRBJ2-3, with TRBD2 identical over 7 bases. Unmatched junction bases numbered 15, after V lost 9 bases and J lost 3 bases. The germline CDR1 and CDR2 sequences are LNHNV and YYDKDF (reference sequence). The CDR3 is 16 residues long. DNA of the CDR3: TGTGCCACTACCCGGCTGGCAGGGAGGGGAACAGATACGCAGTATTTT. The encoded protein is CATTRLAGRGTDTQYF.

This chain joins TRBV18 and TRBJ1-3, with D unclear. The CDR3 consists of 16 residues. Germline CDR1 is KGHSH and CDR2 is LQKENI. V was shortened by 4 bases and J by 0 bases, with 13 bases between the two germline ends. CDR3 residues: CASSLSPGGSGNTIYF. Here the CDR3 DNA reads TGTGCCAGCTCACTAAGCCCCGGTGGCTCTGGAAACACCATATATTTT.

The CDR3 here is CASSWRTGVAYNEQFF. CDR3 bases: TGTGCCAGCAGCTGGAGGACAGGGGTGGCCTACAATGAGCAGTTCTTC. This chain links TRBV5-4 with TRBJ2-1; 9 nucleotides align to TRBD1. The V gene's germline CDR1 is SGHNT and CDR2 YYREEE (reference sequence). With V trimmed by 3 bases and J by 2 bases, 6 bases remained unmatched. The CDR3 extends over 16 amino acids.

For the CDR3, the DNA is TGTGCCAGCAGCCCTCCCCCGAGCGGGGGGGTTTACAATGAGCAGTTCTTC. Protein: CASSPPPSGGVYNEQFF. This rearrangement joins TRBV11-2 to TRBJ2-1, with TRBD2 matching 10 bases. V was clipped by 5 bases and J by 4 bases; unmatched bases: 11. CDR1 is SGHAT, CDR2 FQNNGV, per germline. The CDR3 loop spans 17 amino acids.